This TCR beta chain is from a study of blood T cell repertoires in COVID-19. In the original analysis: The assay estimated nucleated cells by amplifying reference gene primers. Assay used: immunoSEQ multiplex PCR; TCRdb lists only in-frame clones, some missing. V, J and clone size reflect that table, while D and trimming were determined from the DNA. The profile shows 150,000 to 200,000 clones, approximately 80% of them singletons. Participants were aged about 18 to 100 years from about two dozen US areas. The CDR3 runs to 15 residues. V dropped 0 bases and J dropped 3; count of bases not matched to a gene: 5. Germline V gene lookup returns CDR1 SGHAT and CDR2 FQDESV (reference sequence).

The sequencing input was PBMCs or T cells enriched from blood (not recorded which). V and J are TRBV11-1 and TRBJ2-7; 7 bases are shared with TRBD2. This clonotype originated in a man between 50 and 59 years old who had recovered from COVID-19. CDR3 DNA: TGTGCCAGCAGCTTAGCGCCGGGGAGGGTCTACGAGCAGTACTTC. Amino acids: CASSLAPGRVYEQYF. Filled out from reference TRBV11-1 and TRBJ2-7, the complete variable domain reads EAEVAQSPRYKITEKSQAVAFWCDPISGHATLYWYRQILGQGPELLVQFQDESVVDDSQLPKDRFSAERLKGVDSTLKIQPAELGDSAMYLCASSLAPGRVYEQYFGPGTRLTVT.